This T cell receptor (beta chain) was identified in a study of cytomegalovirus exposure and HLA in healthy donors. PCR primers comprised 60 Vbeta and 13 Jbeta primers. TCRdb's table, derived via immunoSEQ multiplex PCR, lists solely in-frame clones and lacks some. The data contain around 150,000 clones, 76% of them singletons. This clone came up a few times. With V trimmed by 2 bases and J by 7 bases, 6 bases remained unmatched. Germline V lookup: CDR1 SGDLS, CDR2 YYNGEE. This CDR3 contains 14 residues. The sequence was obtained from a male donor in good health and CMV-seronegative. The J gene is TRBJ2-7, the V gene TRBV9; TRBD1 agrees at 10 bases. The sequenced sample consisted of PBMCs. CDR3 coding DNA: TGTGCCAGCAGCGTCGACAGGGGGCTGGGGGAGCAGTACTTC. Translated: CASSVDRGLGEQYF.